The 17 T cell receptor beta chains given below trace back to one sample, sequenced in a study of OX40 agonist ivuxolimab in advanced cancers. TCRdb keeps only in-frame clones here, not all; method: immunoSEQ multiplex PCR. The sample consists of 50,000 or so clones, just under 95% of them appearing once. The input for sequencing was CD4+ or CD8+ T cells sorted from blood, taken in a trial of the OX40 agonist ivuxolimab. The receptors originated from an adult with an advanced solid tumor such as melanoma, head and neck, liver or kidney cancer.

The chain employs TRBV19 and TRBJ2-5; a weak D match, TRBD2 (6 bases). The tail of the sequence fits TRBJ2-7 better, so the J call may be wrong. CDR3 length equals 13 residues. The germline gives CDR1 LNHDA, CDR2 SQIVND (reference sequence). CDR3 nucleotides: TGTGCCAGTAGTGACCCGACTAGTACCGAGCAGTACTTC. Amino acids: CASSDPTSTEQYF.

V is TRBV7-6 and J is TRBJ2-7; 11 nucleotides line up with TRBD2. Trimming took 5 bases from V and 1 from J; bases not matched to a gene: 7. CDR3 size: 16 residues. Germline V gene data show CDR1 as SGHVS and CDR2 as FNYEAQ. Written as DNA, the CDR3 is TGTGCCAGCAGCCCGGGACTAGCGGTCTCTTCCTACGAGCAGTACTTC. It specifies CASSPGLAVSSYEQYF.

The chain recombines TRBV7-6 with TRBJ2-6; TRBD1 matches 7 bases. V shed 5 bases, J shed 4 bases, and the junction held 5 bases outside the gene matches. The CDR3 has 15 amino acids. Germline V gene data show CDR1 as SGHVS and CDR2 as FNYEAQ. CDR3 sequence (DNA): TGTGCCAGCAGCCGTGACAGGGCAGGGGCCAACGTCCTGACTTTC. It encodes CASSRDRAGANVLTF.

Here the CDR3 reads CASSGGLSIEGDPYEQYF. In DNA form, the CDR3 reads TGTGCCAGCAGCGGTGGCCTTTCTATCGAGGGAGACCCCTACGAGCAGTACTTC. The chain combines TRBV9 with TRBJ2-7; D might be TRBD2 (5 bases). V lost 3 bases and J lost 2, with 24 bases in between. Per germline, CDR1 SGDLS and CDR2 YYNGEE. The CDR3 is 18 residues long. Full variable domain (missing parts from reference TRBV9 and TRBJ2-7): DSGVTQTPKHLITATGQRVTLRCSPRSGDLSVYWYQQSLDQGLQFLIQYYNGEERAKGNILERFSAQQFPDLHSELNLSSLELGDSALYFCASSGGLSIEGDPYEQYFGPGTRLTVT.

J is TRBJ2-1 and V is TRBV27; maybe TRBD2 (6 bases). The V end lost 0 bases, the J end lost 1 base, and 7 bases lay between the germline ends. Germline assignment: CDR1 MNHEY and CDR2 SMNVEV (reference sequence). The CDR3 covers 15 residues. The CDR3 here is CASSLSGGSYNEQFF. The CDR3 nucleotides read TGTGCCAGCAGTTTATCGGGGGGTTCCTACAATGAGCAGTTCTTC.

J is TRBJ2-7 and V is TRBV6-1, with D tentatively TRBD1 (6 bases). The V gene's germline CDR1 is MNHNS and CDR2 SASEGT. This CDR3 region has 15 residues. Trimming took off 6 bases at V and 2 bases at J, with 17 bases between the two ends. This CDR3 reads CASREWTVNTYEQYF. DNA for the CDR3: TGTGCCAGCAGAGAGTGGACAGTCAACACCTACGAGCAGTACTTC.

The rearrangement uses TRBV6-5 and TRBJ2-7; 13 bases align to TRBD2. The CDR3 runs 16 residues. V was pared by 0 bases and J by 4 bases, with 3 bases of the junction left unmatched. Germline lookup yields CDR1 MNHEY and CDR2 SVGAGI. This CDR3 reads CASSYSPGLAGYEQYF. The CDR3 DNA sequence: TGTGCCAGCAGTTACTCTCCGGGACTAGCGGGATACGAGCAGTACTTC.

The genes are TRBV6-5 and TRBJ1-1; no clear D. The CDR3 sequence is 13 residues long. Trimming stripped 3 bases from V and 2 bases from J, with 7 bases between. Germline lookup yields CDR1 MNHEY and CDR2 SVGAGI. The CDR3 spells CASSYQDNTEAFF. CDR3 sequence (DNA): TGTGCCAGCAGTTATCAGGACAACACTGAAGCTTTCTTT.

The CDR3 sequence is CASSYSQDSNQPQHF. The CDR3 nucleotides read TGTGCCAGCAGTTACTCCCAGGATAGCAATCAGCCCCAGCATTTT. The chain carries TRBV6-5 and TRBJ1-5; D uncertain. Looked up from germline, CDR1 is MNHEY and CDR2 is SVGAGI. The V end lost 0 bases, the J end lost 0 bases, and 6 bases lay between the germline ends. The CDR3 has 15 amino acids.

The chain has TRBV5-6 and TRBJ1-4, with D uncertain. Germline values: CDR1 SGHDT, CDR2 YYEEEE. The CDR3 is made up of 15 amino acids. V shed 0 bases and J shed 4 bases, with 10 bases lying between them. The CDR3: CASSLGGESNEKLFF. The CDR3 region has the DNA TGTGCCAGCAGCTTGGGAGGAGAGAGTAATGAAAAACTGTTTTTT.

The genes are TRBV28 and TRBJ1-1; D gene ambiguous. The CDR3 covers 13 residues. Germline V gene sequence: CDR1 MDHEN, CDR2 SYDVKM. V lost 4 bases and J lost 1, with 7 bases in between. CDR3 DNA sequence: TGTGCCAGCAGTTCCAGAGGGAACACTGAAGCTTTCTTT. Its protein is CASSSRGNTEAFF.

The chain combines TRBV28 with TRBJ2-5; 7 bases line up with TRBD1. The CDR3 runs 12 residues. Germline V gene lookup returns CDR1 MDHEN and CDR2 SYDVKM. The trim removed 5 bases at V and 5 bases at J, leaving 2 bases unmatched. In DNA, the CDR3 is TGTGCCAGCAGTCCCAGGGGGGAGACCCAGTACTTC. Its protein is CASSPRGETQYF.

The V gene is TRBV14, the J gene TRBJ1-2; TRBD1 matches at 7 bases. This CDR3 has 13 amino acids. Germline V gives CDR1 SGHDN, CDR2 FVKESK. With V trimmed by 6 bases and J by 2 bases, 3 bases remained unmatched. The CDR3 bases are TGTGCCAGCAGGGAACAGGGGAACTATGGCTACACCTTC. It codes for CASREQGNYGYTF.

The chain carries TRBV29-1 and TRBJ2-2, with 8 bases that match TRBD2. The CDR3 covers 15 residues. V was pared by 6 bases and J by 4 bases, with 10 bases of the junction left unmatched. Looked up from germline, CDR1 is SQVTM and CDR2 is ANQGSEA. CDR3 protein: CSVVGLVNSTGELFF. CDR3 bases: TGCAGCGTCGTGGGACTAGTGAACAGCACCGGGGAGCTGTTTTTT.

The rearrangement uses TRBV5-6 and TRBJ2-5; D ambiguous. Germline V gene data show CDR1 as SGHDT and CDR2 as YYEEEE. CDR3 length: 11 amino acids. V lost 3 bases to trimming and J lost 3 bases, with 3 bases between them. The CDR3 loop reads CASSWKETQYF. CDR3 nucleotide sequence: TGTGCCAGCAGCTGGAAAGAGACCCAGTACTTC.

The DNA for the CDR3 is TGTGCCAGCAGCCAAGGCATGACTAGCACAGATACGCAGTATTTT. Amino acid sequence: CASSQGMTSTDTQYF. The chain has TRBV4-2 and TRBJ2-3; D gene unclear. From germline, CDR1 is LGHNA and CDR2 YNFKEQ. V shed 1 base and J shed 0 bases, with 8 bases lying between them. This CDR3 comprises 15 residues.

This clone appeared once. The genes are TRBV13 and TRBJ2-5; 11 nucleotides match TRBD2. The V gene's germline CDR1 is PRHDT and CDR2 FYEKMQ (reference sequence). After removal of 3 bases from V and 1 base from J, the junction contained 1 base not matched to a gene. This CDR3 spans 15 amino acids. The CDR3 sequence: CASSFSGRAQETQYF. CDR3 in DNA: TGTGCCAGCAGCTTTAGCGGGAGGGCCCAAGAGACCCAGTACTTC.